These T cell receptor beta chains were read from a single sample in a study of T cells in Graves' hyperthyroidism and ophthalmopathy. TCRdb passed the multiplex PCR reads through MiXCR, listing each CDR3 protein once. The table lists under 250,000 distinct CDR3 sequences, roughly a quarter of them singletons, with around 40% in the top ten. Sequenced input: blood. The origin of the receptors is a woman between 35 and 50 years old with Graves' ophthalmopathy. The CDR3 runs from the conserved cysteine through the conserved F or W. D genes are given only for firm matches. Some rows have no size entry. The others give once, few or many, or a class for an expanded clone.

>TRBD1|-|TRBJ2-7|TRBV12-3/TRBV12-4
TGTGCCAGCAGTCCCCCAGGGACAGGGGGCCACGAGCAGTACTTC
CASSPPGTGGHEQYF
>TRBD1|-|TRBJ2-7|TRBV6-5
TGTGCCAGCAGTGTACTCTGGACAGGGGCCTACGAGCAGTACTTC
CASSVLWTGAYEQYF
>-|-|TRBJ2-7|TRBV19
TGTGCCAGTATCTCCCTGAACAGGGCTCCCTACGAGCAGTACTTC
CASISLNRAPYEQYF
>-|many|TRBJ1-6|TRBV6-1
TGTGCCAGCAGTGAAGTTCAGGGTGGTTCACCCCTCCACTTT
CASSEVQGGSPLHF
>-|-|TRBJ2-7|TRBV9
TGTGCCAGCAGCGTAGGGGGCGGAGACTGGTCCGGCGAGCAGTACTTC
CASSVGGGDWSGEQYF
>TRBD1|few|TRBJ2-5|TRBV30
TGTGCCTGGGGGGGACAGGCCAAGACCCAGTACTTC
CAWGGQAKTQYF
>-|once|TRBJ1-5|TRBV6-5
TGTGCCAGCAGTTACTCTAGGGACAATCAGCCCCAGCATTTT
CASSYSRDNQPQHF
>-|many|TRBJ2-7|TRBV28
TGTGCCAGCAGTTTAAACCCTACCTACGAGCAGTACTTC
CASSLNPTYEQYF
>TRBD2|many|TRBJ2-7|TRBV6-1
TGTGCCAGCAGTGAAGGGCCTAGCGGGAGATTCGAGCAGTACTTC
CASSEGPSGRFEQYF
>TRBD2|many|TRBJ2-5|TRBV27
TGTGCCAGCAGTTCCTGGACTAGCGGGAGGGCGAGTGAGACCCAGTACTTC
CASSSWTSGRASETQYF
>TRBD2|many|TRBJ2-2|TRBV20-1
TGCAGTGCTAGTCCCCTAGCGGGAGGGCCTGATACCGGGGAGCTGTTTTTT
CSASPLAGGPDTGELFF
>TRBD1|many|TRBJ1-1|TRBV5-1
TGCGCCAGCAGCCCAGGGACAGGAGGCATGAACACTGAAGCTTTCTTT
CASSPGTGGMNTEAFF
>TRBD1|many|TRBJ2-7|TRBV27
TGTGCCAGCAGTACCCAGGACAGGGCGGGGTACGAGCAGTACTTC
CASSTQDRAGYEQYF
>-|-|TRBJ2-7|TRBV13
TGTGCCAGCAGCTTAGGGATAGCACGCGACGAGCAGTACTTC
CASSLGIARDEQYF
>-|few|TRBJ2-5|TRBV2
TGTGCCAGCATCCCACGGTGGGGTCAAGAGACCCAGTACTTC
CASIPRWGQETQYF
>TRBD1|many|TRBJ2-2|TRBV4-1
TGCGCCAGCAGCCACCTGACAGGGGGCGGGCCCGGGGAGCTGTTTTTT
CASSHLTGGGPGELFF
>TRBD1|-|TRBJ2-5|TRBV7-8
TGTGCCAGCAGCTTCCGGCGGGACAGGGGGCAAGAAGAGACCCAGTACTTC
CASSFRRDRGQEETQYF
>-|-|TRBJ2-7|TRBV27
TGTGCCAGCAGTCCTACTAGCACGCCTCGGGAGCAGTACTTC
CASSPTSTPREQYF
>TRBD1|many|TRBJ1-5|TRBV19
TGTGCCAGTATCCGGACAGGGGAAGGTCAGCCCCAGCATTTT
CASIRTGEGQPQHF
>-|few|TRBJ2-5|TRBV6-1
TGTGCCAGCAGTCAACAGGGTCCGGGAGAGACCCAGTACTTC
CASSQQGPGETQYF
>TRBD1|-|TRBJ1-1|TRBV30
TGTGCCTGGAGTTGGGGACAGGCTAACACTGAAGCTTTCTTT
CAWSWGQANTEAFF
>-|many|TRBJ2-5|TRBV30
TGTGCCTGGAGTGTAGGGGCCGCAGAGACCCAGTACTTC
CAWSVGAAETQYF
>TRBD2|-|TRBJ2-7|TRBV27
TGTGCCAGCATGGCGGGGGGCGCGTTCTCCGAGCAGTACTTC
CASMAGGAFSEQYF
>-|-|TRBJ2-2|TRBV9
TGTGCCAGCAGCTCTCGGACGGGGCAAGGCGGGGAGCTGTTTTTT
CASSSRTGQGGELFF
>-|many|TRBJ1-5|TRBV30
TGTGCCTGGAGCGTGATGCCCCTTCGGGGACCCCAGCATTTT
CAWSVMPLRGPQHF
>TRBD2|many|TRBJ2-2|TRBV10-3
TGTGCCATCAGTGAGGGGAGCGGGAGACGAACCGGGGAGCTGTTTTTT
CAISEGSGRRTGELFF
>TRBD2|once|TRBJ2-5|TRBV6-5
TGTGCCAGCAGTTACTCGACTAGCGGGGGAAGTGAGACCCAGTACTTC
CASSYSTSGGSETQYF
>-|many|TRBJ2-5|TRBV24-1
TGTGCCACCGGAGGGGGGCAAGAGACCCAGTACTTC
CATGGGQETQYF
>-|once|TRBJ2-7|TRBV29-1
TGCAGCGTTGGAGGTTACACGGAGCAGTACTTC
CSVGGYTEQYF
>-|many|TRBJ2-7|TRBV29-1
TGCAGCGTTGAAGATCTGGCCAGCTACGAGCAGTACTTC
CSVEDLASYEQYF
>TRBD2|many|TRBJ2-5|TRBV6-1
TGTGCCAGCAGTGAACGAACGGGAGGGGACCAAGAGACCCAGTACTTC
CASSERTGGDQETQYF
>TRBD1|few|TRBJ1-2|TRBV6-5
TGTGCCAGCAGTTCGGGACAGGGGGAGTACTATGGCTACACCTTC
CASSSGQGEYYGYTF
>-|many|TRBJ1-3|TRBV4-2
TGTGCCAGCAGCGCCCGAGAAGGAGGAAACACCATATATTTT
CASSAREGGNTIYF
>TRBD1|many|TRBJ2-2|TRBV2
TGTGCCAGCAGTATGACAGGGAGCACCGGGGAGCTGTTTTTT
CASSMTGSTGELFF
>-|many|TRBJ1-1|TRBV5-5
TGTGCCAGCAGCTTCTCAGGGTTCACTGAAGCTTTCTTT
CASSFSGFTEAFF
>-|many|TRBJ2-7|TRBV20-1
TGCAGTGCTAGTTTTGCTTCGGGGGATCAGGTGCAGTACTTC
CSASFASGDQVQYF
>-|many|TRBJ2-5|TRBV20-1
TGCAGTGCTCCCCCCCAGGAGGAGACCCAGTACTTC
CSAPPQEETQYF
>-|-|TRBJ2-7|TRBV7-8
TGTGCCAGCAGCTTAGCGTGGACTGCTAACTCCTACGAGCAGTACTTC
CASSLAWTANSYEQYF
>-|-|TRBJ2-7|TRBV13
TGTGCCAGCAGCTTAGGGCGCGGGTCCTCCTACGAGCAGTACTTC
CASSLGRGSSYEQYF
>-|many|TRBJ2-7|TRBV20-1
TGCAGTGCTAGAGATGTTCTGGAGTATGGAGCCTACGAGCAGTACTTC
CSARDVLEYGAYEQYF
>-|many|TRBJ1-3|TRBV29-1
TGCAGCATTAGACAGAGCTCTGGAAACACCATATATTTT
CSIRQSSGNTIYF
>TRBD1|-|TRBJ2-7|TRBV6-1
TGTGCCAGCAGTGAAGTCCTCTCCGGGACAGGATACGAGCAGTACTTC
CASSEVLSGTGYEQYF
>TRBD2|few|TRBJ2-5|TRBV2
TGTGCCAGCAAAATCTTACTAGCGGAAGAGACCCAGTACTTC
CASKILLAEETQYF
>-|many|TRBJ2-7|TRBV18
TGTGCCAGCTCCTGGGACCGTGGGTACGAGCAGTACTTC
CASSWDRGYEQYF
>-|-|TRBJ2-2|TRBV24-1
TGTGCCACCAGTGATTTTGCGGGAAAGATTACCGGGGAGCTGTTTTTT
CATSDFAGKITGELFF
>TRBD1|many|TRBJ1-1|TRBV18
TGTGCCAGCAAGACAGGGGTCGGCACTGAAGCTTTCTTT
CASKTGVGTEAFF
>TRBD1|many|TRBJ1-5|TRBV24-1
TGTGCCACCAGTGATCGACGGGCGTCGGGACAGCACAATCAGCCCCAGCATTTT
CATSDRRASGQHNQPQHF
>-|many|TRBJ2-2|TRBV2
TGTGCCAGCAGCGAGAACAGGGCGGCGGGGGAGCTGTTTTTT
CASSENRAAGELFF
>-|-|TRBJ2-7|TRBV7-8
TGTGCCAGCAGCTTAGCGCAAAGGGGAGAGCAGTACTTC
CASSLAQRGEQYF
>TRBD2|many|TRBJ2-7|TRBV6-5
TGTGCCAGCAATAAGAGCGGGAGAGACTACGAGCAGTACTTC
CASNKSGRDYEQYF
>-|many|TRBJ2-2|TRBV28
TGTGCCGGAAGAGTGCTACCTAACACCGGGGAGCTGTTTTTT
CAGRVLPNTGELFF
>-|-|TRBJ1-1|TRBV6-5
TGTGCCAGCAGTTACTCTACGAACACTGAAGCTTTCTTT
CASSYSTNTEAFF
>TRBD1|many|TRBJ2-7|TRBV6-5
TGTGCCAGCAGTTACTCGCCAGGGGGAGTCTACGAGCAGTACTTC
CASSYSPGGVYEQYF
>-|-|TRBJ2-7|TRBV27
TGTGCCAGCAGTACCGATCAGGGACGGGACGAGCAGTACTTC
CASSTDQGRDEQYF